A selection of T cell receptor beta chains follows, all from one sample in a study of T cell repertoires in cytomegalovirus infection. MiXCR, run by TCRdb on the reads, gives a single entry per CDR3 protein. The sample yields approximately 770,000 distinct CDR3 sequences, about 29% seen once. Antigen specificity for these receptors is unknown. Sequenced material: cultured CD8+ T cells from PBMCs, taken from culture after CMV antigen stimulation. All receptors come from a human donor in good health (CMV status not recorded). Some clones in this sample may be carry-over from other donors' samples. Both conserved end residues are part of each CDR3. A D gene is named only where the DNA matches it firmly. Clone size is stated in some rows and not others, as once, few, many or a class when expanded.

cdr3_length: 17
d_call: TRBD2
v_call: TRBV23-1
j_call: TRBJ2-7
clone_size: NA
cdr3_aa: CASSQPSGTSDPGKQYF
cdr3_nt: TGCGCCAGCAGTCAACCCTCGGGTACTAGCGATCCGGGGAAACAGTACTTC

cdr3_length: 15
d_call: TRBD2
v_call: TRBV12-3/TRBV12-4
j_call: TRBJ2-3
clone_size: many
cdr3_aa: CASSNLAGGTDTQYF
cdr3_nt: TGTGCCAGCAGTAACCTAGCGGGGGGCACAGATACGCAGTATTTT

cdr3_length: 14
d_call: NA
v_call: TRBV27
j_call: TRBJ1-2
clone_size: NA
cdr3_aa: CASSFGQGAYGYTF
cdr3_nt: TGTGCCAGCAGTTTCGGCCAGGGCGCCTATGGCTACACCTTC

cdr3_length: 14
d_call: TRBD1
v_call: TRBV28
j_call: TRBJ2-7
clone_size: NA
cdr3_aa: CASSSLTGKYEQYF
cdr3_nt: TGTGCCAGCAGTTCCCTGACAGGGAAGTACGAGCAGTACTTC

cdr3_length: 17
d_call: NA
v_call: TRBV19
j_call: TRBJ2-7
clone_size: few
cdr3_aa: CASRATGTGWPHYEQYF
cdr3_nt: TGTGCCAGTAGAGCCACGGGAACAGGGTGGCCTCACTACGAGCAGTACTTC

cdr3_length: 15
d_call: TRBD2
v_call: TRBV13
j_call: TRBJ2-3
clone_size: once
cdr3_aa: CASSSSGEGPDTQYF
cdr3_nt: TGTGCCAGCAGTTCCAGCGGGGAGGGGCCAGATACGCAGTATTTT

cdr3_length: 16
d_call: NA
v_call: TRBV15
j_call: TRBJ2-3
clone_size: NA
cdr3_aa: CATSPERPRITDTQYF
cdr3_nt: TGTGCCACCAGCCCGGAGAGGCCGAGGATCACAGATACGCAGTATTTT

cdr3_length: 14
d_call: NA
v_call: TRBV6-2/TRBV6-3
j_call: TRBJ1-1
clone_size: NA
cdr3_aa: CASSYPTDNTEAFF
cdr3_nt: TGTGCCAGCAGTTACCCGACAGATAACACTGAAGCTTTCTTT

cdr3_length: 15
d_call: NA
v_call: TRBV11-3
j_call: TRBJ2-1
clone_size: many
cdr3_aa: CASSPDPSSYNEQFF
cdr3_nt: TGTGCCAGCAGCCCCGACCCCAGCTCCTACAATGAGCAGTTCTTC

cdr3_length: 18
d_call: TRBD1
v_call: TRBV19
j_call: TRBJ2-3
clone_size: few
cdr3_aa: CASRPPGQGARGTDTQYF
cdr3_nt: TGTGCCAGTAGGCCCCCGGGACAGGGGGCGCGGGGCACAGATACGCAGTATTTT

cdr3_length: 17
d_call: TRBD1
v_call: TRBV19
j_call: TRBJ2-3
clone_size: few
cdr3_aa: CASSRNRGDPATDTQYF
cdr3_nt: TGTGCCAGTAGTAGAAACAGGGGTGACCCAGCCACAGATACGCAGTATTTT

cdr3_length: 13
d_call: TRBD1
v_call: TRBV27
j_call: TRBJ2-7
clone_size: few
cdr3_aa: CASTRTGTDEQYF
cdr3_nt: TGTGCCAGCACCCGGACAGGAACCGACGAGCAGTACTTC

cdr3_length: 14
d_call: NA
v_call: TRBV9
j_call: TRBJ2-5
clone_size: NA
cdr3_aa: CASSDKEESETQYF
cdr3_nt: TGTGCCAGCAGCGATAAAGAAGAGTCGGAGACCCAGTACTTC

cdr3_length: 14
d_call: NA
v_call: TRBV24-1
j_call: TRBJ1-2
clone_size: few
cdr3_aa: CATSDFSRVPGYTF
cdr3_nt: TGTGCCACCAGTGATTTCTCCAGGGTCCCTGGCTACACCTTC

cdr3_length: 17
d_call: TRBD2
v_call: TRBV7-9
j_call: TRBJ2-2
clone_size: NA
cdr3_aa: CASSSRGGAIGTGELFF
cdr3_nt: TGTGCCAGCAGCTCCCGCGGGGGGGCTATCGGCACCGGGGAGCTGTTTTTT

cdr3_length: 13
d_call: NA
v_call: TRBV27
j_call: TRBJ1-1
clone_size: NA
cdr3_aa: CASKPAGPTEAFF
cdr3_nt: TGTGCCAGCAAGCCCGCCGGCCCCACTGAAGCTTTCTTT

cdr3_length: 14
d_call: NA
v_call: TRBV7-9
j_call: TRBJ1-6
clone_size: NA
cdr3_aa: CASSLVEGNSPLHF
cdr3_nt: TGTGCCAGCAGCTTAGTCGAGGGAAATTCACCCCTCCACTTT

cdr3_length: 15
d_call: NA
v_call: TRBV7-4
j_call: TRBJ2-7
clone_size: few
cdr3_aa: CASSLSGTRIYEQYF
cdr3_nt: TGTGCCAGCAGCTTAAGTGGGACAAGAATCTACGAGCAGTACTTC

cdr3_length: 14
d_call: TRBD1
v_call: TRBV27
j_call: TRBJ2-7
clone_size: few
cdr3_aa: CASSFNRGSYEQYF
cdr3_nt: TGTGCCAGCAGTTTTAACAGGGGCTCCTACGAGCAGTACTTC

cdr3_length: 14
d_call: TRBD1
v_call: TRBV19
j_call: TRBJ1-2
clone_size: few
cdr3_aa: CASRPRTGVEGYTF
cdr3_nt: TGTGCCAGCCGACCTAGGACAGGGGTAGAAGGCTACACCTTC

cdr3_length: 14
d_call: NA
v_call: TRBV12-3/TRBV12-4
j_call: TRBJ2-5
clone_size: NA
cdr3_aa: CASTPAVGAETQYF
cdr3_nt: TGTGCCAGCACCCCAGCGGTGGGGGCCGAGACCCAGTACTTC

cdr3_length: 14
d_call: NA
v_call: TRBV4-2
j_call: TRBJ1-2
clone_size: few
cdr3_aa: CASSYDSPVYGYTF
cdr3_nt: TGTGCCAGCAGCTATGACAGTCCCGTCTATGGCTACACCTTC

cdr3_length: 12
d_call: NA
v_call: TRBV10-1
j_call: TRBJ1-6
clone_size: few
cdr3_aa: CASYTQDSPLHF
cdr3_nt: TGCGCCAGCTACACCCAGGATTCACCCCTCCACTTT

cdr3_length: 11
d_call: NA
v_call: TRBV7-9
j_call: TRBJ1-1
clone_size: NA
cdr3_aa: CASRKGDEAFF
cdr3_nt: TGTGCCAGCCGGAAGGGGGACGAAGCTTTCTTT

cdr3_length: 13
d_call: NA
v_call: TRBV7-6
j_call: TRBJ1-1
clone_size: many
cdr3_aa: CASSFNGNTEAFF
cdr3_nt: TGTGCCAGCAGCTTCAATGGGAACACTGAAGCTTTCTTT

cdr3_length: 13
d_call: TRBD1
v_call: TRBV15
j_call: TRBJ2-5
clone_size: NA
cdr3_aa: CATSPWTGETQYF
cdr3_nt: TGTGCCACCAGCCCTTGGACAGGGGAGACCCAGTACTTC

cdr3_length: 13
d_call: NA
v_call: TRBV27
j_call: TRBJ2-1
clone_size: few
cdr3_aa: CASSFVGNNEQFF
cdr3_nt: TGTGCCAGCAGTTTTGTCGGGAACAATGAGCAGTTCTTC

cdr3_length: 14
d_call: TRBD1
v_call: TRBV24-1
j_call: TRBJ2-2
clone_size: few
cdr3_aa: CATSDPDRGGELFF
cdr3_nt: TGTGCCACCAGTGACCCCGACAGGGGCGGGGAGCTGTTTTTT

cdr3_length: 17
d_call: TRBD1
v_call: TRBV4-1
j_call: TRBJ1-5
clone_size: NA
cdr3_aa: CASSQDGTGGGNQPQHF
cdr3_nt: TGCGCCAGCAGCCAAGATGGGACAGGGGGGGGCAATCAGCCCCAGCATTTT

cdr3_length: 16
d_call: NA
v_call: TRBV5-6
j_call: TRBJ2-1
clone_size: NA
cdr3_aa: CASSHASKSPYNEQFF
cdr3_nt: TGTGCCAGCAGCCACGCCTCAAAATCCCCATACAATGAGCAGTTCTTC

cdr3_length: 16
d_call: NA
v_call: TRBV7-2
j_call: TRBJ1-5
clone_size: few
cdr3_aa: CASSLVGGGVNQPQHF
cdr3_nt: TGTGCCAGCAGCTTAGTCGGAGGGGGTGTAAATCAGCCCCAGCATTTT

cdr3_length: 10
d_call: NA
v_call: TRBV2
j_call: TRBJ1-1
clone_size: few
cdr3_aa: CASRGQRAFF
cdr3_nt: TGTGCCAGCAGGGGACAAAGAGCTTTCTTT

cdr3_length: 14
d_call: NA
v_call: TRBV27
j_call: TRBJ1-5
clone_size: few
cdr3_aa: CASSLSGGEEAQHF
cdr3_nt: TGTGCCAGCAGTTTATCCGGAGGGGAGGAGGCCCAGCATTTT

cdr3_length: 13
d_call: NA
v_call: TRBV12-5
j_call: TRBJ2-1
clone_size: NA
cdr3_aa: CASGSGQGNEQFF
cdr3_nt: TGTGCTAGTGGTTCCGGGCAGGGCAATGAGCAGTTCTTC

cdr3_length: 14
d_call: TRBD2
v_call: TRBV12-3/TRBV12-4
j_call: TRBJ2-1
clone_size: NA
cdr3_aa: CASSFVGGGHEQFF
cdr3_nt: TGTGCCAGCAGTTTTGTCGGGGGGGGGCATGAGCAGTTCTTC

cdr3_length: 14
d_call: TRBD2
v_call: TRBV6-2/TRBV6-3
j_call: TRBJ2-1
clone_size: NA
cdr3_aa: CASKIAGGYNEQFF
cdr3_nt: TGTGCCAGCAAAATCGCGGGGGGGTACAATGAGCAGTTCTTC

cdr3_length: 14
d_call: NA
v_call: TRBV6-2/TRBV6-3
j_call: TRBJ1-1
clone_size: NA
cdr3_aa: CASNEGSGVGEAFF
cdr3_nt: TGTGCCAGCAATGAAGGGTCAGGGGTCGGTGAAGCTTTCTTT

cdr3_length: 19
d_call: NA
v_call: TRBV11-3
j_call: TRBJ1-5
clone_size: NA
cdr3_aa: CASSLDLVVELGSNQPQHF
cdr3_nt: TGTGCCAGCAGCTTAGATCTAGTGGTAGAATTGGGAAGCAATCAGCCCCAGCATTTT

cdr3_length: 13
d_call: NA
v_call: TRBV6-1
j_call: TRBJ2-2
clone_size: many
cdr3_aa: CASSGHYTGELFF
cdr3_nt: TGTGCCAGCAGCGGACACTACACCGGGGAGCTGTTTTTT

cdr3_length: 16
d_call: TRBD2
v_call: TRBV7-9
j_call: TRBJ2-5
clone_size: few
cdr3_aa: CASSLGAVAGLETQYF
cdr3_nt: TGTGCCAGCAGCTTAGGTGCGGTAGCGGGGTTAGAGACCCAGTACTTC

cdr3_length: 16
d_call: NA
v_call: TRBV5-6
j_call: TRBJ2-5
clone_size: NA
cdr3_aa: CASSNPLARAEETQYF
cdr3_nt: TGTGCCAGCAGCAACCCCTTGGCCAGGGCCGAAGAGACCCAGTACTTC